This T cell receptor beta chain comes out of a study of blood T cell repertoires in COVID-19. Study details: In each case, the material was cDNA or gDNA derived from T cells, B-cell-depleted T cells, or PBMCs.

Under the authors' procedure: Amplified reference gene primers provided the basis for estimating nucleated cell counts. The assay was immunoSEQ multiplex PCR, and TCRdb's table has in-frame clones only and misses some. The DNA gave D and trimming, while V, J and clone size come from that table. The sample has more than 200,000 clones, 85% to 95% seen once; the top ten hold approximately 1.9%. This clone appeared a single time. The ends were cut back, 3 bases at V and 6 bases at J, with 17 bases in the middle. The CDR3 has 15 residues. The germline CDR1 and CDR2 sequences are KGHSH and LQKENI. V and J are TRBV18 and TRBJ1-1, with D perhaps matching TRBD1 (5 bases). This receptor was identified in a woman under 30 who had recovered from COVID-19. Sequencing used PBMCs or T cells enriched from blood (not recorded which). The CDR3 DNA sequence: TGTGCCAGCTCACCCTCAGGGCCGGGAGTATCTGAAGCTTTCTTT. Translating it yields CASSPSGPGVSEAFF.